This TCR beta chain derives from a study of blood T cells in healthy people across ages. It was with a sample-barcoded 5' primer and a J-beta primer mix that a second PCR of about 7 to 12 cycles was run. Sequencing yielded, for each sample, at least 2.5 million paired-end reads carrying CDR3. In TCRdb, the 5' RACE reads were re-called with MiXCR into one record per CDR3 protein. The sample records about 1.7 million distinct CDR3 sequences, about 28% being singletons. The CDR3 runs to 11 residues. The V and J ends lost 7 bases and 11 bases respectively, with 14 bases between them. Germline V gene data show CDR1 as SEHNR and CDR2 as FQNEAQ (reference sequence).

The receptor's source is a woman under 40 in good health. The rearrangement uses TRBV7-9 and TRBJ2-5, with D unclear. The sequencing input was blood. The CDR3 nucleotides read TGTGCCAGCACAAGCTTAAATGAGCAGTACTTC. It translates to CASTSLNEQYF.